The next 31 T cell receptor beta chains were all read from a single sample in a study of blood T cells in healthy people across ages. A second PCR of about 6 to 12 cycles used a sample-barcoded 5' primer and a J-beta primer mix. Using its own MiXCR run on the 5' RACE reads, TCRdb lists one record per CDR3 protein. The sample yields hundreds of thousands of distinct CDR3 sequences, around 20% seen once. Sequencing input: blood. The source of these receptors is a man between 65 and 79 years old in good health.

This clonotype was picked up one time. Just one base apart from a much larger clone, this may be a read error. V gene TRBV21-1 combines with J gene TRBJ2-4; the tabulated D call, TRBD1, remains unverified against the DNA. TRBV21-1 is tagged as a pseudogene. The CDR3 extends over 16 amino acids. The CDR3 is CASSRLGHPMGIIQYF. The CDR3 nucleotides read TGTGCCAGCAGCAGATTGGGACACCCCATGGGGATCATTCAGTACTTC.

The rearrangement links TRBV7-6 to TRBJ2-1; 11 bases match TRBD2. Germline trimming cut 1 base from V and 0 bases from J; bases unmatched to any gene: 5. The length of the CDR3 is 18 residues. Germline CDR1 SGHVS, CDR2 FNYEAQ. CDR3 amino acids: CASSLEASGRSSYNEQFF. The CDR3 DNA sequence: TGTGCCAGCAGCTTAGAGGCTAGCGGGAGGAGCTCCTACAATGAGCAGTTCTTC.

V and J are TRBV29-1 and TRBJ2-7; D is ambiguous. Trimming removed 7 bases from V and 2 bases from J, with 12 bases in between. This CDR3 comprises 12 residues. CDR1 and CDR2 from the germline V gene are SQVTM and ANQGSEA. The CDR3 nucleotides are TGCAGCGCTAGTGACGGCACCTACGAGCAGTACTTC. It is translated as CSASDGTYEQYF.

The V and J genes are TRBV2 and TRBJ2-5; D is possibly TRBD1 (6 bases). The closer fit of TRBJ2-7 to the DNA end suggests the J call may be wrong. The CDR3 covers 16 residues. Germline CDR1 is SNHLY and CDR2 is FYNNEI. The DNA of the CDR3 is TGTGCCAGCAGATCCTTGACAGGAATGGGGGCCTACGAGCAGTACTTC. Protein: CASRSLTGMGAYEQYF.

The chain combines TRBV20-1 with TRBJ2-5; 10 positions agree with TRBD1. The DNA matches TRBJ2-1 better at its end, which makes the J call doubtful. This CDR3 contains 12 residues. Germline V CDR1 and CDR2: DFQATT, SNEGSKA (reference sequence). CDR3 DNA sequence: TGCAGTGCCGCGGGACAGGGGAATGAGCAGTTCTTC. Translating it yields CSAAGQGNEQFF.

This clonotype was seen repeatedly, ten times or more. The CDR3 sequence is CASSYSGGQGVNYGYTF. DNA of the CDR3: TGTGCCAGCAGTTACTCAGGGGGCCAGGGGGTTAACTATGGCTACACCTTC. The chain couples TRBV6-5 to TRBJ1-2; 7 bases line up with TRBD1. The J segment lost 1 base and the V segment lost 0 bases, leaving 8 bases of the junction unmatched. Germline values: CDR1 MNHEY, CDR2 SVGAGI. The CDR3 loop spans 17 amino acids.

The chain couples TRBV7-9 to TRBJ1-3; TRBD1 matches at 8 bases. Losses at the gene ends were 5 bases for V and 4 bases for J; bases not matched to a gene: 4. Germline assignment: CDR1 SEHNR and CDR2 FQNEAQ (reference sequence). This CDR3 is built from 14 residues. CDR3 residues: CASSETGAGNTIYF. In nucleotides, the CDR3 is TGTGCCAGCAGCGAGACAGGGGCAGGAAACACCATATATTTT.

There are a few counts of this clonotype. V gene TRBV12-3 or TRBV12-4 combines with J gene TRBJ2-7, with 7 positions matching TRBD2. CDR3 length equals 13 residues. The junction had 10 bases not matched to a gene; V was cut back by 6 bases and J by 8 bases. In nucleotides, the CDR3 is TGTGCCAGCAGGGCCGGGACTATCATCAAGCAGTACTTC. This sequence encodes CASRAGTIIKQYF.

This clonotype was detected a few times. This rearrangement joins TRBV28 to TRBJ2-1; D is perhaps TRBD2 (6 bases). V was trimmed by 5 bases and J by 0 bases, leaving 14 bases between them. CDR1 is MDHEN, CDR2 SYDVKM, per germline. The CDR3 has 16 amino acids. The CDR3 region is CASSPRDLSSYNEQFF. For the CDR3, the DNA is TGTGCCAGCAGTCCGCGGGACTTAAGCTCCTACAATGAGCAGTTCTTC.

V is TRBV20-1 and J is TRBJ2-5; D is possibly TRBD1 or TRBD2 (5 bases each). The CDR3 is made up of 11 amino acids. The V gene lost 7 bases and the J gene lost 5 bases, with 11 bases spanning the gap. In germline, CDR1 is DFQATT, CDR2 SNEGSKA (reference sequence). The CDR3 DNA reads TGCAGTGAACGGGGACCGGAGACCCAGTACTTC. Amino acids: CSERGPETQYF.

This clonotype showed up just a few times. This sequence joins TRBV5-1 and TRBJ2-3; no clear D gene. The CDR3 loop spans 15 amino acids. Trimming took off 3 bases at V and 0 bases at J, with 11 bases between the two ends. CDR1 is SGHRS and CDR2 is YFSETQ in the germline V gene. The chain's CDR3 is CASSSSGPSTDTQYF. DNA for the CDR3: TGCGCCAGCAGCTCTTCGGGCCCAAGCACAGATACGCAGTATTTT.

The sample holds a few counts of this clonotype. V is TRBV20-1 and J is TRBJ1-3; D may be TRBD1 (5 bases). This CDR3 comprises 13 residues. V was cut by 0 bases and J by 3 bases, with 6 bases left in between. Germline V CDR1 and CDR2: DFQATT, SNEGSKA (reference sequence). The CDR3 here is CSAREGVGNTIYF. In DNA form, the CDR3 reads TGCAGTGCTAGAGAAGGGGTTGGAAACACCATATATTTT.

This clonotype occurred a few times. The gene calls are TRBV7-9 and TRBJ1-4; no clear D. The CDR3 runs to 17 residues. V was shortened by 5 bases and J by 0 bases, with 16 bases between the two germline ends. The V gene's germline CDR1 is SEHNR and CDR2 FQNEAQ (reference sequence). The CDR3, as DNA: TGTGCCAGCAGCCCGAGTACGAGACTGACAACTAATGAAAAACTGTTTTTT. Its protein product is CASSPSTRLTTNEKLFF.

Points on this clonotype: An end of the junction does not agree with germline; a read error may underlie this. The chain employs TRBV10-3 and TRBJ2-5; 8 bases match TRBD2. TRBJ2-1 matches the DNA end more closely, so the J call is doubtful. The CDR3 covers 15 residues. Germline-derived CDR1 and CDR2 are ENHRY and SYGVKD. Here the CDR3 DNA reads TGTGCCATCAGTGACCCCGGGGGGGGGTACAATGGGCAGTTCTTC. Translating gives CAISDPGGGYNGQFF.

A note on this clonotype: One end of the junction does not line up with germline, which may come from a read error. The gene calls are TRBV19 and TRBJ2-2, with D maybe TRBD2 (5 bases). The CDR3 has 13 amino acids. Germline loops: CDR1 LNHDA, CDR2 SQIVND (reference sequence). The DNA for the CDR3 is TGTGCCAGTAACACGGTGAACACCGGGAAGCTGTTTTTT. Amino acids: CASNTVNTGKLFF.

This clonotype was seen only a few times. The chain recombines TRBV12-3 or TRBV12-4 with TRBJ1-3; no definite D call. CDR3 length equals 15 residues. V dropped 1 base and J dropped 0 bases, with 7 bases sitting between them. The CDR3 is CASSLGENSGNTIYF. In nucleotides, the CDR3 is TGTGCCAGCAGTTTAGGCGAAAACTCTGGAAACACCATATATTTT.

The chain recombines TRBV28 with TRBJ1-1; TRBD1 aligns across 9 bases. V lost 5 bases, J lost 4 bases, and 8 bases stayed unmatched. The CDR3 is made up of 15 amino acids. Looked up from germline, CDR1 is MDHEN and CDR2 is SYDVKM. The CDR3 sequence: CASSTGTGPSTEAFF. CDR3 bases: TGTGCCAGCAGTACCGGGACAGGGCCAAGCACTGAAGCTTTCTTT.

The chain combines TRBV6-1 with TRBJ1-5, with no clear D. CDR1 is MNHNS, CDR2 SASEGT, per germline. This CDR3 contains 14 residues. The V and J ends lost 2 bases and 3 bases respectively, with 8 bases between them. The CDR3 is CASSERADNQPQHF. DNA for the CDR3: TGTGCCAGCAGTGAACGGGCAGACAATCAGCCCCAGCATTTT.

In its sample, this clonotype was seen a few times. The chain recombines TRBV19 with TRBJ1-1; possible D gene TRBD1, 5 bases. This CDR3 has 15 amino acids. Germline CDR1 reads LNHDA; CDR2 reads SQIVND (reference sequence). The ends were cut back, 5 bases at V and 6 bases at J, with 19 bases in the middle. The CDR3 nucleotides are TGTGCCAGTAGTCTCCCCTTCAGAAGGGGCGCTGAAGCTTTCTTT. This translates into CASSLPFRRGAEAFF.

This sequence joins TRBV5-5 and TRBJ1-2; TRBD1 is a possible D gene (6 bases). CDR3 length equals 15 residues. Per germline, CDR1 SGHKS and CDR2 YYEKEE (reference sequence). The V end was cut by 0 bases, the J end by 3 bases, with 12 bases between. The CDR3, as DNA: TGTGCCAGCAGCTTGGGACAGGCCGGCTACTATGGCTACACCTTC. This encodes CASSLGQAGYYGYTF. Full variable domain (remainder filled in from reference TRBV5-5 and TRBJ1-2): DAGVTQSPTHLIKTRGQQVTLRCSPISGHKSVSWYQQVLGQGPQFIFQYYEKEERGRGNFPDRFSARQFPNYSSELNVNALLLGDSALYLCASSLGQAGYYGYTFGSGTRLTVV.

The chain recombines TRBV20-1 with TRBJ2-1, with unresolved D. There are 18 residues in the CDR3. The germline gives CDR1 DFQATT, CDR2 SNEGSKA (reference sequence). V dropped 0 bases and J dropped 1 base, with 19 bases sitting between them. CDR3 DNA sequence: TGCAGTGCTAGAGATTCGTACCCGGGTAGAAGGTCCTACAATGAGCAGTTCTTC. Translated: CSARDSYPGRRSYNEQFF.

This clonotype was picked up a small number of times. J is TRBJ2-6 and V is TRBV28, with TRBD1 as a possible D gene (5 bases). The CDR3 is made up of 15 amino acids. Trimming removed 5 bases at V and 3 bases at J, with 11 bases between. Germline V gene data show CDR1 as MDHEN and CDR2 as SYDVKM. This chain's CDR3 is CASSPQGFGANVLTF. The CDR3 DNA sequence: TGTGCCAGCAGTCCCCAGGGTTTTGGGGCCAACGTCCTGACTTTC. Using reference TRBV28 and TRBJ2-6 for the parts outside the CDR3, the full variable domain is DVKVTQSSRYLVKRTGEKVFLECVQDMDHENMFWYRQDPGLGLRLIYFSYDVKMKEKGDIPEGYSVSREKKERFSLILESASTNQTSMYLCASSPQGFGANVLTFGAGSRLTVL.

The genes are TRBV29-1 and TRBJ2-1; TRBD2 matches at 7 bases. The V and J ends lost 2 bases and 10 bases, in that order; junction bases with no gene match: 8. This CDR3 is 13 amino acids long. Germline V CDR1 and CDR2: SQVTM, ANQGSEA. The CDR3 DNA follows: TGCAGCGTTGAATATAGCGGAGCGGGAGAGCAGTTCTTC. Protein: CSVEYSGAGEQFF.

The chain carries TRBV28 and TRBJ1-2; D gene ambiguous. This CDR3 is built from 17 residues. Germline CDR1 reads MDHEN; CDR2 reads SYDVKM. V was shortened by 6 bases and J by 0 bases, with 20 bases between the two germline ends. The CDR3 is CASRPNPRAEANYGYTF. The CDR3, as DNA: TGTGCCAGCAGGCCAAACCCCCGGGCAGAAGCTAACTATGGCTACACCTTC.

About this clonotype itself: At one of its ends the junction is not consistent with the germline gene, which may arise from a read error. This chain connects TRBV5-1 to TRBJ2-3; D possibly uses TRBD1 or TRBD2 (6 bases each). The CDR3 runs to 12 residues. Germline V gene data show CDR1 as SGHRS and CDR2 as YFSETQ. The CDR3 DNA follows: TGCGCCAGCGCTTGGGGGGCAGATACGCGGTATTTT. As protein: CASAWGADTRYF.

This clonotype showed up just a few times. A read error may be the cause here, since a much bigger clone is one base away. The CDR3, as DNA: TGTGCCAGCAGCTTAGTGGGGTATGAGCAGTTCTTC. It encodes CASSLVGYEQFF. V usage is TRBV7-9 and J usage is TRBJ2-1; no reliable D call. This CDR3 contains 12 residues. Germline values: CDR1 SEHNR, CDR2 FQNEAQ (reference sequence). Trimming pared 1 base from V and 8 bases from J, leaving 6 bases between.

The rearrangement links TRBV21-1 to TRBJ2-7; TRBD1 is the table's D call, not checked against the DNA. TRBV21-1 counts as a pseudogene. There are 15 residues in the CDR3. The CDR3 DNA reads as TGTGCCAGCAGCTTGACACCGGGACAGGGGTGCGAGCAGTACTTC. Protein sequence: CASSLTPGQGCEQYF.

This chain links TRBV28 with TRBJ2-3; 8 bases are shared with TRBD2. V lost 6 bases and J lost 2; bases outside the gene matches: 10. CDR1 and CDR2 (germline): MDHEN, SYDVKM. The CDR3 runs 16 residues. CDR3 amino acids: CASRRLGGGFTDTQYF. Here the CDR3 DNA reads TGTGCCAGCAGACGGCTAGGCGGGGGGTTCACAGATACGCAGTATTTT.

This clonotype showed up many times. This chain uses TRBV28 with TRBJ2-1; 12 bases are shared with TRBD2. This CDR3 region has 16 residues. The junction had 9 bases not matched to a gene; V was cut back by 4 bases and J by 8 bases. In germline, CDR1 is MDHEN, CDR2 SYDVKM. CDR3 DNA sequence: TGTGCCAGCAGTTGGACACCGACTAGCGGGAGCCATGAGCAGTTCTTC. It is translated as CASSWTPTSGSHEQFF.

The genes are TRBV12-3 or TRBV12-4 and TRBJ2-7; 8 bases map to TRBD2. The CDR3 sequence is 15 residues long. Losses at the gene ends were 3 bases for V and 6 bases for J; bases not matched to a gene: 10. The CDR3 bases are TGTGCCAGCAGTTTTGTTGGACTAGCCTTGAGCGAGCAGTACTTC. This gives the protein CASSFVGLALSEQYF.

The CDR3 coding sequence is TGTGCCAGCAGCACGATAGCGACTAGCGGGAGTCCAGATACGCAGTATTTT. The encoded protein is CASSTIATSGSPDTQYF. V is TRBV21-1 and J is TRBJ2-3; the D segment call TRBD2 is taken from the table without a DNA check. TRBV21-1 represents a pseudogene. The CDR3 sequence is 17 residues long.